Included here is one T cell receptor (beta chain) sequence, with context. The antigen remains undetermined. This entry comes from a study of blood T cells in healthy people across ages. Points from the study as a whole: Naive T cell percentage and TCR beta diversity correlated strongly.

It was with a sample-barcoded 5' primer and a J-beta primer mix that a second PCR of about 6 to 12 cycles was run. MiXCR, applied by TCRdb to the 5' RACE reads, yields one record per CDR3 protein. The sample shows more than 550,000 distinct CDR3 sequences, 22% of them seen only once. This clonotype was obtained from a man aged 65 to 79 in good health. The sequencing input was blood.

In nucleotides, the CDR3 is TGCAGCGTTTCCCCCGCAGGGGTTGAAGCTTTCTTT. This encodes CSVSPAGVEAFF. The V gene is TRBV29-1, the J gene TRBJ1-1; perhaps TRBD1 as D (6 bases). This CDR3 is built from 12 residues. Trimming cost V 5 bases and J 7 bases, with 14 bases left between them. Germline V gene lookup returns CDR1 SQVTM and CDR2 ANQGSEA.